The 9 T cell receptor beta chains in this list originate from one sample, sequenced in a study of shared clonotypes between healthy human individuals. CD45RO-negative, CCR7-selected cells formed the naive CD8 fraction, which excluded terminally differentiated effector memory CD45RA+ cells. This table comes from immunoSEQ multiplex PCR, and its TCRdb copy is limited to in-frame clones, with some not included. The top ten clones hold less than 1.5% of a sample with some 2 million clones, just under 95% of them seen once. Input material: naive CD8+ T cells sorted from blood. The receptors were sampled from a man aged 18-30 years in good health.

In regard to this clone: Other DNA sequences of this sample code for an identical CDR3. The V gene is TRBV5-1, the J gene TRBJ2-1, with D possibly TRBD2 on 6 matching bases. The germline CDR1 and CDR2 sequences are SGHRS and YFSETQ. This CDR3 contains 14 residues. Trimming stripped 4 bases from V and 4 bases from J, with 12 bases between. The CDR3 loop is CASSGGTGYNEQFF. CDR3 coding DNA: TGCGCCAGCAGCGGGGGGACGGGATACAATGAGCAGTTCTTC.

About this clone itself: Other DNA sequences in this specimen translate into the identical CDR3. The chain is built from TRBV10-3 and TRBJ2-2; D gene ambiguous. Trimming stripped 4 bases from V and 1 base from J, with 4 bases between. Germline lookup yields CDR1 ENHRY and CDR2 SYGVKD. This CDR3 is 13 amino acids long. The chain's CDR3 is CAISGENTGELFF. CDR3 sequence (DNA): TGTGCCATCAGTGGAGAGAACACCGGGGAGCTGTTTTTT.

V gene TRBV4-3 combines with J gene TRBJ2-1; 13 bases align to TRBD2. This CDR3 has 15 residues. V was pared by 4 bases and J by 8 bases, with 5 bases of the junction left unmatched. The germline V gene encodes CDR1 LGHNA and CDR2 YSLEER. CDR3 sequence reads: CASSPGTSGTYEQFF. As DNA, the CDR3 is TGCGCCAGCAGCCCGGGGACTAGCGGGACCTATGAGCAGTTCTTC.

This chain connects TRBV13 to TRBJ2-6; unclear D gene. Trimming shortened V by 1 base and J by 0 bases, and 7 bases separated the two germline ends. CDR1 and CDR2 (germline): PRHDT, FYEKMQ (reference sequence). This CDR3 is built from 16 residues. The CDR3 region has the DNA TGTGCCAGCAGCTTAGAACAGAACTCTGGGGCCAACGTCCTGACTTTC. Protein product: CASSLEQNSGANVLTF. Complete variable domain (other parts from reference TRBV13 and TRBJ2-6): AAGVIQSPRHLIKEKRETATLKCYPIPRHDTVYWYQQGPGQDPQFLISFYEKMQSDKGSIPDRFSAQQFSDYHSELNMSSLELGDSALYFCASSLEQNSGANVLTFGAGSRLTVL.

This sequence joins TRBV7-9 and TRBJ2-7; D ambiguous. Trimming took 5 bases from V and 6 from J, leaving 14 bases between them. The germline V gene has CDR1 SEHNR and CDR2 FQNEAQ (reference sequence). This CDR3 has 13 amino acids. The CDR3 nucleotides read TGTGCCAGCAGCGGATCTCCTGGTCTCGAGCAGTACTTC. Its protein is CASSGSPGLEQYF.

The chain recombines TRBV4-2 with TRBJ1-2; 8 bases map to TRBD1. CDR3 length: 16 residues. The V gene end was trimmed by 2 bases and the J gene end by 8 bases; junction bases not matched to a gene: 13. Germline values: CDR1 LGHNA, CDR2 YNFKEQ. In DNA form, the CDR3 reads TGTGCCAGCAGCCAAACTGAGGGGCAGGGGGCAGGAGGCTACACCTTC. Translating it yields CASSQTEGQGAGGYTF.

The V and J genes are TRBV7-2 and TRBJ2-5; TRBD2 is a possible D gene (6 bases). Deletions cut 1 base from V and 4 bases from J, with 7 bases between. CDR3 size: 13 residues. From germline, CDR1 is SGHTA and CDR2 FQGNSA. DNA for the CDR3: TGTGCCAGCAGCTTAGAGGAGGGAGAGACCCAGTACTTC. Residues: CASSLEEGETQYF.

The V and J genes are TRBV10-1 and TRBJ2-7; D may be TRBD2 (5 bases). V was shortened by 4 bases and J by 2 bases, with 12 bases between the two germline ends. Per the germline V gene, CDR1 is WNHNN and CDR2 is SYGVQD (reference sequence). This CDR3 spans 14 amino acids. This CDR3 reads CASSGRTGTYEQYF. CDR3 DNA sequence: TGCGCCAGCAGTGGGAGGACTGGGACCTACGAGCAGTACTTC.

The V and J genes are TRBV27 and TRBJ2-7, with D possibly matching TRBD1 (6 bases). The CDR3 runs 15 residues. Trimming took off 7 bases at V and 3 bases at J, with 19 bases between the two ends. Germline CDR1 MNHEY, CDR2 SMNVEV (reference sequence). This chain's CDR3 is CASTYSGDTFYEQYF. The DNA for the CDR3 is TGTGCCAGCACCTACTCCGGGGACACATTCTACGAGCAGTACTTC.